A single sample is the source of the 17 T cell receptor beta chains below, sequenced in a study of PD-L1 blockade in urothelial cancer. The repertoire was sequenced with immunoSEQ multiplex PCR; TCRdb's copy has only in-frame clones and lacks some. The data contain more than 80,000 clones, around 76% of them singletons. The sequencing here drew on PBMCs, taken around atezolizumab (anti-PD-L1) treatment. These receptors were obtained from a man between 70 and 80 years old with urothelial cancer.

V and J are TRBV7-9 and TRBJ2-1; tentatively, D is TRBD2 (5 bases). This CDR3 has 15 amino acids. The V gene's germline CDR1 is SEHNR and CDR2 FQNEAQ (reference sequence). V was clipped by 5 bases and J by 3 bases, with 14 bases between them. CDR3 loop: CASSDTSGDYNEQFF. Written as DNA, the CDR3 is TGTGCCAGCAGCGACACAAGCGGCGACTACAATGAGCAGTTCTTC.

This chain joins TRBV5-1 and TRBJ2-5; 8 nucleotides agree with TRBD2. Germline V gene sequence: CDR1 SGHRS, CDR2 YFSETQ. V shed 3 bases, J shed 3 bases, and the junction held 4 bases outside the gene matches. This CDR3 spans 14 amino acids. As DNA, the CDR3 is TGCGCCAGCAGCTCGACTAGCGCAGAAGAGACCCAGTACTTC. Amino acids: CASSSTSAEETQYF.

The rearrangement uses TRBV2 and TRBJ2-2; 9 bases align to TRBD1. The trim removed 3 bases at V and 3 bases at J, leaving 5 bases unmatched. Germline CDR1 and CDR2: SNHLY and FYNNEI. This CDR3 has 16 amino acids. The CDR3 coding sequence is TGTGCCAGCAGTGAGCTGACAGGGGGGGACACCGGGGAGCTGTTTTTT. Its protein product is CASSELTGGDTGELFF.

The chain has TRBV6-5 and TRBJ2-2; maybe TRBD2 (6 bases). Germline V gene data show CDR1 as MNHEY and CDR2 as SVGAGI. This CDR3 region has 15 residues. V lost 6 bases to trimming and J lost 2 bases, with 13 bases between them. The CDR3 region is CASRPGTLNTGELFF. CDR3 DNA: TGTGCCAGCAGGCCCGGGACTCTCAACACCGGGGAGCTGTTTTTT.

The V gene is TRBV27, the J gene TRBJ2-7, with TRBD2 as a possible D gene (6 bases). Germline-derived CDR1 and CDR2 are MNHEY and SMNVEV (reference sequence). Trimming shortened V by 3 bases and J by 7 bases, and 16 bases separated the two germline ends. The CDR3 loop spans 14 amino acids. The chain's CDR3 is CASSFRLDVREQYF. The CDR3 region has the DNA TGTGCCAGCAGTTTCCGACTAGACGTCAGGGAGCAGTACTTC.

This chain joins TRBV10-1 and TRBJ1-4, with D possibly TRBD1 on 6 matching bases. From germline, CDR1 is WNHNN and CDR2 SYGVQD (reference sequence). CDR3 length: 14 residues. The ends were cut back, 3 bases at V and 10 bases at J, with 15 bases in the middle. CDR3 nucleotides: TGCGCCAGCAGTGACGATGGGGGCGGCGGAAAACTGTTTTTT. It is translated as CASSDDGGGGKLFF.

This chain joins TRBV10-3 and TRBJ2-3, with 7 bases lining up with TRBD2. Unmatched junction bases numbered 2, after V lost 10 bases and J lost 1 base. There are 12 residues in the CDR3. Germline V gives CDR1 ENHRY, CDR2 SYGVKD. CDR3: CATAGGTDTQYF. CDR3 nucleotides: TGTGCCACCGCGGGGGGCACAGATACGCAGTATTTT.

The chain has TRBV19 and TRBJ2-2, with D possibly TRBD2 on 5 matching bases. The V end was cut by 3 bases, the J end by 2 bases, with 10 bases between. The length of the CDR3 is 15 residues. Germline CDR1 and CDR2: LNHDA and SQIVND (reference sequence). The CDR3: CASSMGRGNTGELFF. The CDR3 DNA is TGTGCCAGTAGTATGGGGAGAGGAAACACCGGGGAGCTGTTTTTT.

The CDR3 sequence: CASTGSRSGNTIYF. CDR3 nucleotide sequence: TGTGCCAGTACAGGGTCCCGCTCTGGAAACACCATATATTTT. The chain employs TRBV2 and TRBJ1-3, with a weak D call TRBD1 (6 bases). V lost 9 bases and J lost 0, with 12 bases in between. This CDR3 comprises 14 residues. Looked up from germline, CDR1 is SNHLY and CDR2 is FYNNEI.

The V call is TRBV5-1, the J call TRBJ1-1; D might be TRBD1 (6 bases). The germline V gene has CDR1 SGHRS and CDR2 YFSETQ. V gave up 3 bases and J gave up 8 bases, with 17 bases separating them. CDR3 size: 14 residues. DNA for the CDR3: TGCGCCAGCAGCTCGGGGGGGATCGGGACAGAAGCTTTCTTT. It yields the protein CASSSGGIGTEAFF.

This clone was detected many times. The rearrangement joins TRBV4-3 to TRBJ1-4, with D possibly being TRBD1 (5 bases). V gave up 0 bases and J gave up 3 bases, with 11 bases separating them. The length of the CDR3 is 16 residues. CDR1 and CDR2 from the germline V gene are LGHNA and YSLEER. The CDR3: CASSQEGGAANEKLFF. The DNA for the CDR3 is TGCGCCAGCAGCCAAGAGGGAGGGGCGGCTAATGAAAAACTGTTTTTT.

The V call is TRBV5-4, the J call TRBJ2-7; 7 bases agree with TRBD1. The CDR3 has 15 residues. In germline, CDR1 is SGHNT, CDR2 YYREEE (reference sequence). The trim removed 4 bases at V and 2 bases at J, leaving 9 bases unmatched. The CDR3 sequence: CASSRNRGGTYEQYF. As DNA, the CDR3 is TGTGCCAGCAGCCGCAACAGGGGTGGTACCTACGAGCAGTACTTC.

This clone is a singleton in its sample. The CDR3 loop reads CASTGTGGYTGELFF. CDR3 sequence (DNA): TGTGCCAGCACCGGGACAGGGGGCTACACCGGGGAGCTGTTTTTT. The chain couples TRBV5-6 to TRBJ2-2; 12 bases map to TRBD1. Germline trimming cut 6 bases from V and 3 bases from J; bases unmatched to any gene: 3. The germline CDR1 and CDR2 sequences are SGHDT and YYEEEE. CDR3 length equals 15 residues.

The rearrangement links TRBV7-3 to TRBJ2-3; D is possibly TRBD2 (6 bases). CDR1 is SGHTA and CDR2 is FQGTGA in the germline V gene. The CDR3 extends over 15 amino acids. V was clipped by 2 bases and J by 1 base, with 10 bases between them. The CDR3 here is CASSLGGSGTDTQYF. In DNA form, the CDR3 reads TGTGCCAGCAGCTTAGGGGGGAGTGGCACAGATACGCAGTATTTT.

This clone was observed a handful of times. An end of the junction does not agree with germline; a read error may underlie this. The chain recombines TRBV5-1 with TRBJ1-1; D unclear. The germline gives CDR1 SGHRS, CDR2 YFSETQ. This CDR3 comprises 12 residues. CDR3 amino acids: CASSFGGVEAFF. For the CDR3, the DNA is TGTGCCAGCAGCTTTGGCGGGGTTGAAGCTTTCTTT.

This chain connects TRBV27 to TRBJ1-5; D is possibly TRBD1 (5 bases). Germline V lookup: CDR1 MNHEY, CDR2 SMNVEV (reference sequence). Trimming shortened V by 3 bases and J by 0 bases, and 6 bases separated the two germline ends. The CDR3 has 14 amino acids. The CDR3 loop reads CASSLGGSNQPQHF. CDR3 sequence (DNA): TGTGCCAGCAGTTTGGGGGGTAGCAATCAGCCCCAGCATTTT.

The J gene is TRBJ2-5, the V gene TRBV5-1, with 14 bases aligning to TRBD2. CDR3 length equals 16 residues. J lost 5 bases, V lost 3 bases, and 6 bases had no gene match. Per germline, CDR1 SGHRS and CDR2 YFSETQ. The CDR3 loop is CASSSTGTSGGETQYF. The DNA of the CDR3 is TGCGCCAGCAGCTCAACCGGGACTAGCGGGGGCGAGACCCAGTACTTC.